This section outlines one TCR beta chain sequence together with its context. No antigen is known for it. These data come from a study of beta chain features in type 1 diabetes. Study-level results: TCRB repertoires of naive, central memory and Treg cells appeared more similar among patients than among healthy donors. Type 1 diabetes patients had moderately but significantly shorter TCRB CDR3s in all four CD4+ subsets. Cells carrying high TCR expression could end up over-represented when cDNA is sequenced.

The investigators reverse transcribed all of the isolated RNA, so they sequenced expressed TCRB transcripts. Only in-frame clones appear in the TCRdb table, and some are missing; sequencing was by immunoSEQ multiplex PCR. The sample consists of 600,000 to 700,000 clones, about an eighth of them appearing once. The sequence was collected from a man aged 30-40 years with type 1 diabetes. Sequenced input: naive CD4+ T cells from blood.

The CDR3 DNA reads TGTGCCAGCAGCACAGGACAGCCCGGGGGGACTGAAGCTTTCTTT. This sequence encodes CASSTGQPGGTEAFF. V gene TRBV7-3 combines with J gene TRBJ1-1, with D perhaps matching TRBD1 (6 bases). Per germline, CDR1 SGHTA and CDR2 FQGTGA. The CDR3 extends over 15 amino acids. Trimming left V 5 bases short and J 5 bases short, with 18 bases between.